This TCR beta chain derives from a study of CXCR3 chemokines and chemotherapy response in bladder cancer. Trimming shortened V by 2 bases and J by 0 bases, and 10 bases separated the two germline ends. The germline CDR1 and CDR2 sequences are KGHSH and LQKENI. The CDR3 spans 15 residues. A single record per CDR3 protein comes from TCRdb applying MiXCR to the PCR reads. This table holds 2,000 to 3,000 distinct CDR3 sequences, approximately 7% found once. The TCR sequence derives from a human donor with bladder cancer that responded to neoadjuvant chemotherapy. Sampling was done from a patient whose treatment included neoadjuvant chemotherapy. This chain connects TRBV18 to TRBJ1-1, with a weak D call TRBD1 (5 bases). The CDR3 nucleotides are TGTGCCAGCTCACCAGCCGACAGTTTGAACACTGAAGCTTTCTTT. Protein product: CASSPADSLNTEAFF.